This T cell receptor (beta chain) derives from a study of cytomegalovirus exposure and HLA in healthy donors. The wider study: As an earlier analysis found, 150 million to 200 million T cells yielded about 120 million unique TCR beta sequences. Researchers found that approximately 80% of a few hundred genotyped donors fell within the Caucasian-associated ancestry cluster.

Study outcomes and limitations: In an earlier analysis, in some 500 donors, most V segments appeared productive either ~87% or ~30% of the time. An analysis that was carried out later associated 16,000 or so TCR beta sequences with HLA alleles at 0.05 false discovery rate.

Germline V CDR1 and CDR2: SGHNT, YYREEE (reference sequence). The CDR3 has 13 residues. V lost 0 bases and J lost 0, with 3 bases in between. For this clone: Antigen specificity is unknown.

Primers for the PCR totalled 60 Vbeta and 13 Jbeta. Method: immunoSEQ multiplex PCR; TCRdb's copy keeps in-frame clones and lacks some. This sample has fewer than 200,000 clones, with 75% to 85% found just once. This clonotype was sampled from a female donor in good health and CMV-seronegative. J is TRBJ2-5 and V is TRBV5-4; D is ambiguous. Sequenced material: PBMCs. CDR3 DNA: TGTGCCAGCAGCTTGGTCGACCAAGAGACCCAGTACTTC. Encoded protein: CASSLVDQETQYF.